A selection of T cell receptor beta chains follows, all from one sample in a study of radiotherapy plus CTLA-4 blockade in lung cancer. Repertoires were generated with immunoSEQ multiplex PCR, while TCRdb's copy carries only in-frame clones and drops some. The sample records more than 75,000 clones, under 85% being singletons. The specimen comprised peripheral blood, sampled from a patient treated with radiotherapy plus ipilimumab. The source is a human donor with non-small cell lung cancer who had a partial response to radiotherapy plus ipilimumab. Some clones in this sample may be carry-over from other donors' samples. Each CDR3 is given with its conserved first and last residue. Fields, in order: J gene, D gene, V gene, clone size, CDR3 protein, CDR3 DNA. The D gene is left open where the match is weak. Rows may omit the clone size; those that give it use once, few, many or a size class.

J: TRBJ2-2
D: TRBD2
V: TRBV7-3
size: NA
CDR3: CASSLLGGGDTGELFF
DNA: TGTGCCAGCAGCTTATTAGGCGGGGGAGACACCGGGGAGCTGTTTTTT

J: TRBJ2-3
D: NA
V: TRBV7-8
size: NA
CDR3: CASSLVRDTQYF
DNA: TGTGCCAGCAGCTTAGTGCGAGATACGCAGTATTTT

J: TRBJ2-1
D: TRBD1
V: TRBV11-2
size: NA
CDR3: CASSVTPTGNNEQFF
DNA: TGTGCCAGCAGCGTAACCCCGACAGGGAACAATGAGCAGTTCTTC

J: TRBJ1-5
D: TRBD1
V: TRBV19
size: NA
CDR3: CASSTAGQGGNQPQHF
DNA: TGTGCCAGTAGTACCGCTGGACAGGGTGGCAATCAGCCCCAGCATTTT

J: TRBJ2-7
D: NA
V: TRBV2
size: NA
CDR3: CASRRHNLRGEQYF
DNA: TGTGCCAGCAGAAGACATAACCTACGTGGGGAGCAGTACTTC

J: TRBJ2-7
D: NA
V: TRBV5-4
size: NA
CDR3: CASSSVGGKVGYEQYF
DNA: TGTGCCAGCAGCTCGGTGGGAGGTAAGGTTGGCTACGAGCAGTACTTC

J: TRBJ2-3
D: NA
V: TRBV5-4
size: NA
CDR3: CASSLRGNTDTQYF
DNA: TGTGCCAGCAGCTTAAGAGGTAACACAGATACGCAGTATTTT

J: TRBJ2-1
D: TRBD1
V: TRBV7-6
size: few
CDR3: CASSLVVRQGGNEQFF
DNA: TGTGCCAGCAGCTTAGTCGTGAGACAGGGGGGCAATGAGCAGTTCTTC

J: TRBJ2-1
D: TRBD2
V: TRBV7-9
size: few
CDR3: CASSSLAGGSNNEQFF
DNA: TGTGCCAGCAGCTCCCTAGCGGGGGGATCAAACAATGAGCAGTTCTTC

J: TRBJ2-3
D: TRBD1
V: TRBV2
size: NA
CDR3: CASDGSVRQGADTQYF
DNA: TGTGCCAGCGATGGGAGCGTTCGACAGGGGGCAGATACGCAGTATTTT